This T cell receptor (beta chain) came from a study of blood T cell repertoires in COVID-19. Whole-study context: T cells, B-cell-depleted T cells, or PBMCs supplied cDNA or gDNA.

The CDR3 sequence is 18 residues long. Germline lookup yields CDR1 MNHEY and CDR2 SVGEGT. V trimming: 0 bases; J trimming: 1 base; junction bases outside the gene matches: 11. Original analysis: The authors estimated nucleated cell counts from reference gene primer amplification. Data came from immunoSEQ multiplex PCR; TCRdb stores just in-frame clones and leaves some out. That table supplies the V and J calls and clone size; D and trimming were determined from the DNA. The table has a few hundred thousand clones, 80% to 85% seen once. This clone has just a few counts. The sequence derives from a man in his fifties or sixties with acute or convalescent COVID-19. The chain combines TRBV6-2 or TRBV6-3 with TRBJ2-7; 8 positions agree with TRBD1. The sample was peripheral blood. The CDR3 loop reads CASSYSIKSRGPSYEQYF. CDR3 nucleotide sequence: TGTGCCAGCAGTTACTCGATTAAGAGCAGGGGGCCGTCCTACGAGCAGTACTTC.